The sequence of this T cell receptor (beta chain) was determined in a study of T cell responses to AZD1222 COVID-19 vaccine. Whole-study findings and limits: Unmutated variant regions reportedly attract nearly half of all spike-specific TCRs. The study sampled repertoires only after the peak T cell response. White British ancestry dominated among donors, who included more females, and clonal diversity was possibly underestimated. Researchers report vaccine-associated CD4 TCRs spanning spike, with dominance at 160-218 and 743-854.

Germline assignment: CDR1 SGHTA and CDR2 FQGTGA. This CDR3 comprises 16 residues. Between the trimmed V and J ends, which lost 1 base and 4 bases, there was a span of 16 bases. The protocol was immunoSEQ multiplex PCR, while the TCRdb copy is restricted to in-frame clones and leaves out a portion. Among 95,000 to 150,000 clones, about 89% were seen once, and the ten largest hold about 1.6%. As regards this clone: Antigen specificity is unknown.

The chain couples TRBV7-3 to TRBJ1-1; no clear D. Sample: peripheral blood, taken on day 0 of AZD1222 vaccination. The TCR was taken from an adult in good health. Here the CDR3 reads CASSLKGGKLGTEAFF. CDR3 bases: TGTGCCAGCAGCTTAAAGGGCGGGAAGCTTGGCACTGAAGCTTTCTTT.